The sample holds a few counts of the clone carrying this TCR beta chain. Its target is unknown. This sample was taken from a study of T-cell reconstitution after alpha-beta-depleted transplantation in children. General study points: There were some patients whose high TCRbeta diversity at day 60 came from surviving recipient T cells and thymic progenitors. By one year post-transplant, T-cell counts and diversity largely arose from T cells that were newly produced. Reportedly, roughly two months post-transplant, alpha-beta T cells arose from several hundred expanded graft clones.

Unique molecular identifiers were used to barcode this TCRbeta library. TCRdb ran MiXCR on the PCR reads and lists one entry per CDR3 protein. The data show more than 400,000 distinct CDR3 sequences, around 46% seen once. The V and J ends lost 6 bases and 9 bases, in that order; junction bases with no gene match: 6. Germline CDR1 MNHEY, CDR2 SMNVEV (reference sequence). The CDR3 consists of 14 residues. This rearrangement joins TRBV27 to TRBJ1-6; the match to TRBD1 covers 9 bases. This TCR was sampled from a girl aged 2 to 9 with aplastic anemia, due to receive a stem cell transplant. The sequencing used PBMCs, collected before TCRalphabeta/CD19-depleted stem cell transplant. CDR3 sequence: CASSPRDRVSPLHF. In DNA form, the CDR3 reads TGTGCCAGCAGCCCCCGGGACAGGGTTTCACCCCTCCACTTT.